These T cell receptor beta chains were read from a single sample in a study of T cell responses to AZD1222 COVID-19 vaccine. Method: immunoSEQ multiplex PCR; TCRdb's copy keeps in-frame clones and lacks some. The table has 150,000 to 200,000 clones, roughly nine tenths seen once. Sequences were derived from peripheral blood, sampled on day 0 of AZD1222 vaccination. The receptors derive from an adult in good health. Both conserved end residues are part of each CDR3. The D gene is left open where the match is weak. Clone size is shown for a subset of rows, as once, few, many or a class of expanded clone.

TRBV20-1	TRBJ1-2	.	.	TGCAGTGCTAGTATGGGGCCGCTGACCGACTATGGCTACACCTTC	CSASMGPLTDYGYTF
TRBV3-1/TRBV3-2	TRBJ1-1	TRBD1	.	TGTGCCAGCAGCCAAGATATTGGGACAGCAGAAGCTTTCTTT	CASSQDIGTAEAFF
TRBV30	TRBJ1-5	.	.	TGTGCCTGGAGTCCAGGGTCGGGCCAGCCCCAGCATTTT	CAWSPGSGQPQHF
TRBV5-6	TRBJ2-2	.	.	TGTGCCAGCAGCTTGGATGGGGGCACCGGGGAGCTGTTTTTT	CASSLDGGTGELFF
TRBV30	TRBJ1-1	TRBD1	.	TGTGCCTGGAGTACGGGACAGACTATTAAAGAAGCTTTCTTT	CAWSTGQTIKEAFF
TRBV14	TRBJ2-7	.	.	TGTGCCAGCAGCGCCTTATACGAGCAGTACTTC	CASSALYEQYF
TRBV27	TRBJ2-2	.	.	TGTGCCAGCAACCCAATACCCCCCGGGGAGCTGTTTTTT	CASNPIPPGELFF
TRBV15	TRBJ1-5	.	few	TGTGCCACCAGCGTCAGCAGGGTCGTCCAGCCCCAGCATTTT	CATSVSRVVQPQHF
TRBV19	TRBJ1-1	.	.	TGTGCCAGTAGTATGCGCACGGGCCTCCGGAGGGGCACTGAAGCTTTCTTT	CASSMRTGLRRGTEAFF
TRBV28	TRBJ1-2	.	.	TGTGCCAGCAGCACCCCATGGGGCGAGGAGTATGGCTACACCTTC	CASSTPWGEEYGYTF
TRBV15	TRBJ2-5	.	.	TGTGCCACCAGCAGACCGGTGATTGGGGGGCAAGAGACCCAGTACTTC	CATSRPVIGGQETQYF
TRBV4-1	TRBJ1-2	.	.	TGCGCCAGCAGCCAAGTATGGCCAGGGCCCTATGGCTACACCTTC	CASSQVWPGPYGYTF
TRBV7-9	TRBJ1-1	.	.	TGTGCCAGCAGCCCGCGGACGGGGAACACTGAAGCTTTCTTT	CASSPRTGNTEAFF
TRBV4-3	TRBJ1-1	.	.	TGCGCCAGCAGCCAAGCCGTAGACTTCTTATCGGGTGAAGCTTTCTTT	CASSQAVDFLSGEAFF
TRBV20-1	TRBJ1-5	.	.	TGCAGTGCTAGTACAGGGAGAGATCAGCCCCAGCATTTT	CSASTGRDQPQHF
TRBV2	TRBJ2-1	.	.	TGTGCCAGCTTTCCTGAGCAGTTCTTC	CASFPEQFF
TRBV28	TRBJ1-5	.	.	TGTGCCAGCAGTCCCGGGGGTGTCTATAGCAATCAGCCCCAGCATTTT	CASSPGGVYSNQPQHF
TRBV7-3	TRBJ1-6	TRBD1	.	TGTGCCAGCAGCTTAGAACAGGGGGTCCATTCACCCCTCCACTTT	CASSLEQGVHSPLHF
TRBV18	TRBJ1-5	.	.	TGTGCCAGCTCACCCGATAACGACAAACAGCCCCAGCATTTT	CASSPDNDKQPQHF
TRBV19	TRBJ1-4	.	.	TGTGCCAGTGCGCAGGGGACCCGGGCAACTAATGAAAAACTGTTTTTT	CASAQGTRATNEKLFF
TRBV28	TRBJ2-2	.	.	TGTGCCAGCAGTCGAGTATCGAACACCGGGGAGCTGTTTTTT	CASSRVSNTGELFF
TRBV6-5	TRBJ1-1	.	.	TGTGCCAGCCACTGGGGGGAGAACACTGAAGCTTTCTTT	CASHWGENTEAFF
TRBV28	TRBJ1-2	.	.	TGTGCCAGCAGTCGGCCTGGGGTCCGTGGCTACACCTTC	CASSRPGVRGYTF
TRBV6-2/TRBV6-3	TRBJ1-1	.	.	TGTGCCAGCAGTTACACTACTGGACAGAACACTGAAGCTTTCTTT	CASSYTTGQNTEAFF
TRBV19	TRBJ2-1	.	.	TGTGCCAGTAGGCGCGAGGATGGGAGCTATGAGCAGTTCTTC	CASRREDGSYEQFF
TRBV3-1/TRBV3-2	TRBJ1-1	.	.	TGTGCCAGCAGCCAAGCGTTTGGGGGTGGCACTGAAGCTTTCTTT	CASSQAFGGGTEAFF
TRBV5-8	TRBJ2-7	.	.	TGTGCCAGCAGCTTGTTGGAGTACGAGCAGTACTTC	CASSLLEYEQYF
TRBV6-2/TRBV6-3	TRBJ1-2	.	.	TGTGCCAGCAGTAATCAGGGTGGCTACACCTTC	CASSNQGGYTF
TRBV2	TRBJ2-3	.	.	TGTGCCACCTCGCCGGGCAGAAGCCTAGGGGATACGCAGTATTTT	CATSPGRSLGDTQYF